This TCR beta chain stems from a study of T cells in Graves' hyperthyroidism and ophthalmopathy. PBMCs came from 10 ml fresh peripheral blood. In the case of this clonotype: Its antigen remains unknown.

The V gene's germline CDR1 is LNHDA and CDR2 SQIVND (reference sequence). The V and J ends lost 4 bases and 0 bases, in that order; junction bases with no gene match: 2. This CDR3 is built from 14 residues. Study results and limitations: A model of 13 V-J features distinguished ophthalmopathy from stable hyperthyroidism. Among clonotypes expanded in thyroid above 0.001, most were also found in blood.

TCR beta CDR3 region amplification was performed from RNA transcripts. HTBI primers were used for first-round RT-PCR of the TCR CDR3. TCRdb ran MiXCR on the multiplex PCR reads and lists one entry per CDR3 protein. Of around 690,000 distinct CDR3 sequences listed, around 21% were seen once; the top ten hold under 35%. The chain joins TRBV19 to TRBJ1-1; 7 bases are a match to TRBD1. Sequencing used blood. This TCR was recovered from a man aged 25-45 years with Graves' ophthalmopathy. The chain's CDR3 is CASSTTGMNTEAFF. CDR3 bases: TGTGCCAGTAGTACGACAGGGATGAACACTGAAGCTTTCTTT.